The 32 T cell receptor beta chains reported below all come from one sample, sequenced in a study of blood T cell repertoires in COVID-19. TCRdb's table, derived via immunoSEQ multiplex PCR, lists solely in-frame clones and lacks some. Of about 250,000 clones detected, under 95% appear once; the ten largest clones hold approximately 1.9%. Sequences were obtained from PBMCs or T cells enriched from blood (not recorded which). The receptors here all came from a woman younger than 30 who had recovered from COVID-19.

The V and J genes are TRBV15 and TRBJ1-3; D ambiguous. Germline assignment: CDR1 LNHNV and CDR2 YYDKDF (reference sequence). This CDR3 spans 14 amino acids. The V end was cut by 4 bases, the J end by 2 bases, with 9 bases between. Here the CDR3 DNA reads TGTGCCACCAGCACCCCCTTTACTGGAAACACCATATATTTT. Its translation: CATSTPFTGNTIYF.

The sample holds a few counts of this clone. V gene TRBV5-4 combines with J gene TRBJ2-7; perhaps TRBD2 as D (6 bases). The CDR3 is 15 residues long. Germline loops: CDR1 SGHNT, CDR2 YYREEE (reference sequence). The ends were cut back, 4 bases at V and 2 bases at J, with 16 bases in the middle. The CDR3 reads CASSPGFGSPYEQYF. The CDR3 DNA sequence: TGTGCCAGCAGCCCGGGCTTCGGGAGCCCCTACGAGCAGTACTTC.

V and J are TRBV3-1 (or the pseudogene TRBV3-2) and TRBJ1-2; D not resolved. The CDR3 is 16 residues long. Trimming removed 0 bases at V and 0 bases at J, with 11 bases between. Germline V gene data show CDR1 as LGHDT and CDR2 as YNNKEL (reference sequence). This chain's CDR3 is CASSQEEGWANYGYTF. DNA of the CDR3: TGTGCCAGCAGCCAAGAAGAGGGTTGGGCTAACTATGGCTACACCTTC.

The V and J genes are TRBV28 and TRBJ1-4, with TRBD1 as a possible D gene (6 bases). Germline CDR1 is MDHEN and CDR2 is SYDVKM. Trimming stripped 2 bases from V and 6 bases from J, with 10 bases between. This CDR3 comprises 14 residues. In nucleotides, the CDR3 is TGTGCCAGCAGTTTAGGCAGGGGTGATGAAAAACTGTTTTTT. Amino acids: CASSLGRGDEKLFF.

The CDR3 sequence: CASSLTGGNSPLHF. The CDR3 DNA follows: TGTGCCAGCAGCTTGACAGGGGGTAATTCACCCCTCCACTTT. J is TRBJ1-6 and V is TRBV9; 9 nucleotides match TRBD1. Germline lookup yields CDR1 SGDLS and CDR2 YYNGEE. The ends lost 4 bases at V and 6 bases at J; junction bases unmatched: 2. CDR3 length: 14 residues.

This clone was picked up one time. The chain carries TRBV18 and TRBJ2-4; D is possibly TRBD1 (5 bases). The germline V gene has CDR1 KGHSH and CDR2 LQKENI. With 3 bases removed from V and 1 base from J, the gap between germline ends came to 10 bases. This CDR3 is 15 amino acids long. The CDR3 here is CASSPGSGAKNIQYF. CDR3 bases: TGTGCCAGCTCACCTGGATCAGGGGCCAAAAACATTCAGTACTTC.

V gene TRBV7-9 combines with J gene TRBJ1-2, with TRBD1 identical over 8 bases. The CDR3 totals 18 residues. V lost 5 bases, J lost 1 base, and 15 bases stayed unmatched. Germline V CDR1 and CDR2: SEHNR, FQNEAQ (reference sequence). CDR3 in amino acids: CASSHRKDTGGDNYGYTF. CDR3 nucleotide sequence: TGTGCCAGCAGCCACCGTAAGGATACAGGGGGTGATAACTATGGCTACACCTTC.

CDR3 sequence: CASSSTTGAGGYTF. The CDR3 DNA reads TGCGCCAGCAGCTCGACGACAGGGGCGGGTGGCTACACCTTC. The chain combines TRBV5-1 with TRBJ1-2; 8 positions agree with TRBD1. V shed 3 bases, J shed 7 bases, and the junction held 8 bases outside the gene matches. Germline lookup yields CDR1 SGHRS and CDR2 YFSETQ. This CDR3 region has 14 residues.

The rearrangement links TRBV7-9 to TRBJ2-7, with TRBD1 as a possible D gene (6 bases). The CDR3 runs to 14 residues. Per germline, CDR1 SEHNR and CDR2 FQNEAQ (reference sequence). V was cut by 5 bases and J by 2 bases, with 13 bases left in between. The CDR3 spells CASSIGQLTYEQYF. As DNA, the CDR3 is TGTGCCAGCAGCATAGGACAGTTAACCTACGAGCAGTACTTC.

V and J are TRBV7-8 and TRBJ1-2; D call uncertain. The CDR3 length is 13 residues. Per germline, CDR1 SGHVS and CDR2 FQNEAQ. V lost 4 bases and J lost 9, with 15 bases in between. CDR3 coding DNA: TGTGCCAGCAGCTCCGCGGGCTTTGGGCGCTACACCTTC. Translation gives CASSSAGFGRYTF.

V is TRBV19 and J is TRBJ1-4, with TRBD1 as a possible D gene (6 bases). From germline, CDR1 is LNHDA and CDR2 SQIVND (reference sequence). The V end was cut by 7 bases, the J end by 7 bases, with 16 bases between. CDR3 size: 14 residues. CDR3 sequence (DNA): TGTGCCAGTACCTTTCCAGGGGTTGGTGAAAAACTGTTTTTT. It encodes CASTFPGVGEKLFF.

This clone appeared a few times. This chain joins TRBV28 and TRBJ2-1, with TRBD2 matching over 10 bases. The germline gives CDR1 MDHEN, CDR2 SYDVKM. This CDR3 contains 16 residues. Trimming removed 1 base from V and 9 bases from J; junction bases left unmatched: 9. The CDR3 loop reads CASSLFVAGGFIEQFF. CDR3 DNA sequence: TGTGCCAGCAGTTTATTCGTAGCGGGAGGTTTTATTGAGCAGTTCTTC.

As to this clone: The germline gene is not matched at one end of the junction; a read error may be the cause. The rearrangement joins TRBV7-7 to TRBJ2-2; TRBD1 matches at 7 bases. Germline lookup yields CDR1 SSHAT and CDR2 FNYEAQ (reference sequence). The CDR3 covers 15 residues. The CDR3 is CASSNTGQLTGELFF. The CDR3 coding sequence is TGTGCTAGCAGTAATACGGGACAGTTAACCGGGGAGCTGTTTTTT.

V and J are TRBV11-2 and TRBJ2-7; 8 nucleotides line up with TRBD1. The CDR3 has 14 residues. Germline V gives CDR1 SGHAT, CDR2 FQNNGV. Trimming removed 4 bases from V and 3 bases from J; junction bases left unmatched: 5. In DNA, the CDR3 is TGTGCCAGCAGCTCGGGACAGGTGATCTACGAGCAGTACTTC. The encoded protein is CASSSGQVIYEQYF.

The CDR3 bases are TGTGCCAGCAGTGGAGACAAGAACACTGAAGCTTTCTTT. Protein product: CASSGDKNTEAFF. This chain uses TRBV6-4 with TRBJ1-1, with unresolved D. Germline V gene sequence: CDR1 MRHNA, CDR2 SNTAGT. The CDR3 covers 13 residues. Trimming shortened V by 4 bases and J by 1 base, and 7 bases separated the two germline ends.

This clone is a singleton in its sample. The chain combines TRBV27 with TRBJ1-2; 8 bases are a match to TRBD1. The CDR3 sequence is 14 residues long. Germline V gene sequence: CDR1 MNHEY, CDR2 SMNVEV (reference sequence). Trimming took 5 bases from V and 8 from J; bases not matched to a gene: 10. This chain's CDR3 is CASSPRTGRGGYTF. Written as DNA, the CDR3 is TGTGCCAGCAGTCCGCGGACAGGGCGAGGCGGCTACACCTTC.

The chain links TRBV7-2 to TRBJ1-5; 9 bases are shared with TRBD1. Looked up from germline, CDR1 is SGHTA and CDR2 is FQGNSA. V lost 4 bases, J lost 10 bases, and 8 bases stayed unmatched. This CDR3 region has 14 residues. The CDR3, as DNA: TGTGCCAGCAGCTCCCCCCAGGACAGGGGACCCCAGCATTTT. It specifies CASSSPQDRGPQHF.

This chain connects TRBV5-4 to TRBJ2-4, with D perhaps matching TRBD2 (5 bases). Germline CDR1 reads SGHNT; CDR2 reads YYREEE (reference sequence). The CDR3 length is 13 residues. The germline V and J ends were trimmed by 4 bases and 6 bases, with 11 bases remaining between them. The CDR3 DNA reads as TGTGCCAGCAGCCGGGGAGAGGGAAACATTCAGTACTTC. Encoded protein: CASSRGEGNIQYF.

The rearrangement joins TRBV4-2 to TRBJ2-7; 7 bases fit TRBD2. Trimming cost V 1 base and J 1 base; bases outside gene matches: 1. CDR1 is LGHNA, CDR2 YNFKEQ, per germline. The length of the CDR3 is 14 residues. Here the CDR3 reads CASSQGGGSYEQYF. In DNA form, the CDR3 reads TGTGCCAGCAGCCAAGGGGGGGGTTCCTACGAGCAGTACTTC.

The V call is TRBV27, the J call TRBJ2-7, with 9 nucleotides matching TRBD1. Trimming cost V 5 bases and J 4 bases; bases outside gene matches: 6. The CDR3 covers 14 residues. Germline V gene data show CDR1 as MNHEY and CDR2 as SMNVEV (reference sequence). CDR3: CASSTRDRDYEQYF. The CDR3 DNA reads TGTGCCAGCAGTACCCGGGACAGGGATTACGAGCAGTACTTC.

The CDR3 region has the DNA TGTGCCAGCAGCTTAGTTATACTAGCTTCAGCAGATACGCAGTATTTT. It specifies CASSLVILASADTQYF. V gene TRBV7-2 combines with J gene TRBJ2-3, with D tentatively TRBD2 (6 bases). In germline, CDR1 is SGHTA, CDR2 FQGNSA. Deletions cut 1 base from V and 4 bases from J, with 15 bases between. This CDR3 contains 16 residues.

On this clone: The junction and the germline gene differ at one end; a read error may be behind it. The V call is TRBV3-1 (or the pseudogene TRBV3-2), the J call TRBJ1-1; TRBD1 matches 7 bases. CDR1 is LGHDT, CDR2 YNNKEL, per germline (reference sequence). This CDR3 is 12 amino acids long. CDR3 DNA sequence: TGTGCCAGCAGCGCTCCCGGGACAGAGGAAATCTTT. Translation: CASSAPGTEEIF.

The chain joins TRBV7-9 to TRBJ2-7; D may be TRBD1 (5 bases). V dropped 5 bases and J dropped 3 bases, with 17 bases sitting between them. The CDR3 loop spans 15 amino acids. Per the germline V gene, CDR1 is SEHNR and CDR2 is FQNEAQ (reference sequence). As DNA, the CDR3 is TGTGCCAGCAGCCCAATAGAATGGGGCAACTACGAGCAGTACTTC. It yields the protein CASSPIEWGNYEQYF.

The V and J genes are TRBV19 and TRBJ1-5; D might be TRBD1 (5 bases). V was trimmed by 5 bases and J by 6 bases, leaving 17 bases between them. CDR1 is LNHDA, CDR2 SQIVND, per germline (reference sequence). CDR3 length equals 15 residues. CDR3: CASSPMGGMGQPQHF. DNA for the CDR3: TGTGCCAGTAGTCCCATGGGGGGAATGGGTCAGCCCCAGCATTTT.

The chain recombines TRBV5-5 with TRBJ2-4; D possibly corresponds to TRBD1 (6 bases). Trimming left V 1 base short and J 5 bases short, with 10 bases between. Germline V lookup: CDR1 SGHKS, CDR2 YYEKEE (reference sequence). The CDR3 has 14 residues. DNA of the CDR3: TGTGCCAGCAGCTTGTTACAGGGAGAAAACATTCAGTACTTC. Its protein is CASSLLQGENIQYF.

V gene TRBV15 combines with J gene TRBJ1-4, with D maybe TRBD1 (6 bases). CDR3 length: 15 amino acids. V lost 0 bases to trimming and J lost 8 bases, with 13 bases between them. Germline V gene data show CDR1 as LNHNV and CDR2 as YYDKDF (reference sequence). The CDR3 region is CATSRDAGAGEKLFF. CDR3 coding DNA: TGTGCCACCAGCAGAGATGCAGGGGCCGGGGAAAAACTGTTTTTT.

V and J are TRBV19 and TRBJ2-7; 7 bases match TRBD2. Germline V gene sequence: CDR1 LNHDA, CDR2 SQIVND (reference sequence). This CDR3 is built from 13 residues. V shed 7 bases, J shed 3 bases, and the junction held 6 bases outside the gene matches. The CDR3 DNA is TGTGCCAGTAAAGCGAGGGAGGGCTACGAGCAGTACTTC. Translation gives CASKAREGYEQYF.

The rearrangement uses TRBV25-1 and TRBJ2-1; TRBD1 matches at 8 bases. Germline CDR1 and CDR2: MGHDK and SYGVNS. V gave up 6 bases and J gave up 1 base; unmatched junction bases: 8. The CDR3 runs 16 residues. CDR3 protein: CASRQNTGGSYNEQFF. CDR3 DNA sequence: TGTGCCAGCAGACAGAACACAGGGGGTTCCTACAATGAGCAGTTCTTC.

This chain uses TRBV19 with TRBJ1-5; 7 nucleotides align to TRBD1. The CDR3 covers 15 residues. CDR1 LNHDA and CDR2 SQIVND come from the germline V gene (reference sequence). V shed 6 bases, J shed 0 bases, and the junction held 5 bases outside the gene matches. The CDR3 DNA sequence: TGTGCCAGTAGCGGACAGGACTATAGCAATCAGCCCCAGCATTTT. This translates into CASSGQDYSNQPQHF.

The V gene is TRBV9, the J gene TRBJ2-3; possibly TRBD2 for D (5 bases). The CDR3 runs to 15 residues. CDR1 is SGDLS and CDR2 is YYNGEE in the germline V gene. The V and J ends lost 0 bases and 3 bases respectively, with 11 bases between them. CDR3 sequence (DNA): TGTGCCAGCAGCGTAGCTGATAGCGTGACAGATACGCAGTATTTT. It specifies CASSVADSVTDTQYF. The entire variable domain, with the rest obtained from reference TRBV9 and TRBJ2-3, is as follows: DSGVTQTPKHLITATGQRVTLRCSPRSGDLSVYWYQQSLDQGLQFLIQYYNGEERAKGNILERFSAQQFPDLHSELNLSSLELGDSALYFCASSVADSVTDTQYFGPGTRLTVL.

The V gene is TRBV7-9, the J gene TRBJ2-3; 8 positions match TRBD1. Germline-derived CDR1 and CDR2 are SEHNR and FQNEAQ (reference sequence). This CDR3 has 15 amino acids. V gave up 6 bases and J gave up 2 bases; unmatched junction bases: 7. CDR3 in amino acids: CASSQRTGNTDTQYF. The CDR3 region has the DNA TGTGCCAGCAGTCAGAGGACAGGGAACACAGATACGCAGTATTTT. Full variable domain (missing parts from reference TRBV7-9 and TRBJ2-3): DTGVSQNPRHKITKRGQNVTFRCDPISEHNRLYWYRQTLGQGPEFLTYFQNEAQLEKSRLLSDRFSAERPKGSFSTLEIQRTEQGDSAMYLCASSQRTGNTDTQYFGPGTRLTVL.

The chain has TRBV28 and TRBJ2-1; perhaps TRBD2 as D (7 bases). Per the germline V gene, CDR1 is MDHEN and CDR2 is SYDVKM. V shed 10 bases and J shed 4 bases, with 20 bases lying between them. CDR3 length: 15 residues. CDR3: CATTPPGGLYNEQFF. The DNA for the CDR3 is TGTGCCACCACTCCCCCGGGGGGCTTGTACAATGAGCAGTTCTTC. The full variable domain, rest sourced from reference TRBV28 and TRBJ2-1, is DVKVTQSSRYLVKRTGEKVFLECVQDMDHENMFWYRQDPGLGLRLIYFSYDVKMKEKGDIPEGYSVSREKKERFSLILESASTNQTSMYLCATTPPGGLYNEQFFGPGTRLTVL.